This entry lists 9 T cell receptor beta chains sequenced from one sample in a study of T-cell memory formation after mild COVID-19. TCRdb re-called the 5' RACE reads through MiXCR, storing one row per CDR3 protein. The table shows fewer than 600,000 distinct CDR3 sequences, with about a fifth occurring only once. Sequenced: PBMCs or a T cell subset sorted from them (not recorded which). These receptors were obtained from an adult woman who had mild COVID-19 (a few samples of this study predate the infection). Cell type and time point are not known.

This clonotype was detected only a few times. CDR3 loop: CASSLAGTSLYEQYF. DNA for the CDR3: TGCGCCAGCAGCCTGGCCGGGACTAGCTTGTACGAGCAGTACTTC. The J gene is TRBJ2-7, the V gene TRBV5-1; 9 bases align to TRBD2. The CDR3 sequence is 15 residues long. Germline V gene data show CDR1 as SGHRS and CDR2 as YFSETQ. V shed 4 bases, J shed 4 bases, and the junction held 9 bases outside the gene matches.

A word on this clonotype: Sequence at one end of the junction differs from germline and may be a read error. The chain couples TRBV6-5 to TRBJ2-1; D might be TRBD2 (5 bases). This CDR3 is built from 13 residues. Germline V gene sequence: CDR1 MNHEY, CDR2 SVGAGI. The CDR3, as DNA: TGTGCCAGCAGTTACTCCGCCGGCCGCGGGTGGGTCTTC. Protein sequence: CASSYSAGRGWVF.

Written as DNA, the CDR3 is TGCAGTGCTAGGGGGGATACTAAGACAGGGAGCTCCTACGAGCAGTACTTC. This encodes CSARGDTKTGSSYEQYF. The chain combines TRBV20-1 with TRBJ2-7; 7 nucleotides line up with TRBD1. The CDR3 runs 17 residues. CDR1 and CDR2 from the germline V gene are DFQATT and SNEGSKA (reference sequence). After removal of 3 bases from V and 0 bases from J, the junction contained 14 bases not matched to a gene.

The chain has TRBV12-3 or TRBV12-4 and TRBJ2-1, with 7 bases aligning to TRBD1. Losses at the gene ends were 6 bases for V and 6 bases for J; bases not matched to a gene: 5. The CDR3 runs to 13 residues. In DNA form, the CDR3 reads TGTGCCAGCAGGTCGACAGGGACCAATGAGCAGTTCTTC. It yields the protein CASRSTGTNEQFF.

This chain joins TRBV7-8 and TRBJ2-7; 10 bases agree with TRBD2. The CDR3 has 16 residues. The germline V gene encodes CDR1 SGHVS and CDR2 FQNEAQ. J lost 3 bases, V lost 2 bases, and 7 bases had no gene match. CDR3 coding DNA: TGTGCCAGCAGCTTACTGGAGCGGGGGGGCATCTACGAGCAGTACTTC. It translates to CASSLLERGGIYEQYF.

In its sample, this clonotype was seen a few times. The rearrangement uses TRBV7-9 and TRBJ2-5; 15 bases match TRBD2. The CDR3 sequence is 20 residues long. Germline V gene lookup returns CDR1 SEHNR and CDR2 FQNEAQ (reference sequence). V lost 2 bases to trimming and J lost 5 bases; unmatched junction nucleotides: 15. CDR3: CASSLSHIGGLAGGMETQYF. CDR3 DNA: TGTGCCAGCAGCTTATCCCACATCGGGGGACTAGCGGGAGGAATGGAGACCCAGTACTTC.

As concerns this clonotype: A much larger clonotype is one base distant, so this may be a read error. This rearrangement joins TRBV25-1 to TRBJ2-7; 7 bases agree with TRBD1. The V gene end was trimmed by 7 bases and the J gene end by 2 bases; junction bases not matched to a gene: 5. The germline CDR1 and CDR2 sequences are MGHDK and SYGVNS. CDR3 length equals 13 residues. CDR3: CASTPGTAYEQYF. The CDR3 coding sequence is TGTGCCAGCACCCCCGGGACAGCCTACGAGCAGTACTTC.

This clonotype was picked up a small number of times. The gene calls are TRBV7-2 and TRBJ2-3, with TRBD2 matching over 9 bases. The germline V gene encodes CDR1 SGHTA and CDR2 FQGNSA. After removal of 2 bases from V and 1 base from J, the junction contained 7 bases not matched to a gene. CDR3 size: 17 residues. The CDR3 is CASSLRGRTSGTDTQYF. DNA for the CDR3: TGTGCCAGCAGCTTAAGGGGGCGGACTAGCGGCACAGATACGCAGTATTTT. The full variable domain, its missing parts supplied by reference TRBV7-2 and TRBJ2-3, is GAGVSQSPSNKVTEKGKDVELRCDPISGHTALYWYRQSLGQGLEFLIYFQGNSAPDKSGLPSDRFSAERTGGSVSTLTIQRTQQEDSAVYLCASSLRGRTSGTDTQYFGPGTRLTVL.

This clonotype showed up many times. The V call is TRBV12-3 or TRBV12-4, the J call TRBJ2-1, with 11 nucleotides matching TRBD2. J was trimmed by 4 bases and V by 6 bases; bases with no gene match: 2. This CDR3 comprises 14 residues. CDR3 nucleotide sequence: TGTGCCAGCAGAGGACTAGCGGGTTACAATGAGCAGTTCTTC. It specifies CASRGLAGYNEQFF.